These 25 T cell receptor beta chains came from one sample sequenced in a study of cytomegalovirus exposure and HLA in healthy donors. In the PCR, 60 Vbeta and 13 Jbeta primers were used. Assay used: immunoSEQ multiplex PCR; TCRdb lists only in-frame clones, some missing. The sample yields around 160,000 clones, 79% seen once. Sequencing was carried out using PBMCs. These receptors all come from a woman in her 40s in good health and CMV-seropositive.

The chain carries TRBV5-1 and TRBJ1-1; D is ambiguous. V dropped 0 bases and J dropped 6 bases, with 15 bases sitting between them. The CDR3 spans 15 residues. Germline CDR1 SGHRS, CDR2 YFSETQ. The CDR3 loop is CASSLAPGIGAEAFF. The CDR3 DNA reads as TGCGCCAGCAGCTTGGCCCCAGGTATCGGCGCTGAAGCTTTCTTT.

The chain carries TRBV4-1 and TRBJ1-1; maybe TRBD1 (6 bases). V was trimmed by 6 bases and J by 3 bases, leaving 20 bases between them. Germline-derived CDR1 and CDR2 are MGHRA and YSYEKL. The CDR3 length is 16 residues. In DNA form, the CDR3 reads TGCGCCAGCAGGCACGTCGTGGGGGGGGCGGACACTGAAGCTTTCTTT. Residues: CASRHVVGGADTEAFF.

This chain uses TRBV9 with TRBJ1-1; D might be TRBD1 (5 bases). This CDR3 comprises 14 residues. CDR1 and CDR2 from the germline V gene are SGDLS and YYNGEE. Trimming stripped 0 bases from V and 10 bases from J, with 16 bases between. Here the CDR3 DNA reads TGTGCCAGCAGCGTAGAGAAGGGGCCTGTTGGAGCTTTCTTT. Its protein is CASSVEKGPVGAFF.

The chain uses TRBV10-2 and TRBJ2-1; D is ambiguous. Germline assignment: CDR1 WSHSY and CDR2 SAAADI. The V end was cut by 0 bases, the J end by 8 bases, with 2 bases between. The CDR3 contains 11 residues. CDR3 coding DNA: TGCGCCAGCAGTGAGTCCTATGAGCAGTTCTTC. Translated, it gives CASSESYEQFF.

This clone occurred a few times. The genes are TRBV2 and TRBJ1-2, with D tentatively TRBD1 (6 bases). The CDR3 covers 14 residues. Germline CDR1 reads SNHLY; CDR2 reads FYNNEI. The V gene lost 2 bases and the J gene lost 4 bases, with 11 bases spanning the gap. CDR3 DNA sequence: TGTGCCAGCAGTGAAATGTCAGGGGTCTATGGCTACACCTTC. Its protein is CASSEMSGVYGYTF.

CDR3 loop: CATSRDRVAGNTIYF. CDR3 in DNA: TGTGCCACCAGCAGAGACAGGGTTGCTGGAAACACCATATATTTT. This rearrangement joins TRBV15 to TRBJ1-3; tentative D call: TRBD1 (5 bases). The CDR3 extends over 15 amino acids. V was shortened by 0 bases and J by 2 bases, with 8 bases between the two germline ends. Germline V gene data show CDR1 as LNHNV and CDR2 as YYDKDF (reference sequence).

The V and J genes are TRBV2 and TRBJ2-5, with no clear D. V dropped 1 base and J dropped 11 bases, with 17 bases sitting between them. This CDR3 is built from 14 residues. The V gene's germline CDR1 is SNHLY and CDR2 FYNNEI. In DNA form, the CDR3 reads TGTGCCAGCAGTGAAGGAACCCAGGTGGGTGGGCAGTACTTC. It encodes CASSEGTQVGGQYF.

V usage is TRBV18 and J usage is TRBJ1-1; 8 bases map to TRBD1. CDR3 length: 15 amino acids. V dropped 2 bases and J dropped 4; count of bases not matched to a gene: 6. Germline V gives CDR1 KGHSH, CDR2 LQKENI. The CDR3 DNA follows: TGTGCCAGCTCACCATTGACAGGGGATATCACTGAAGCTTTCTTT. Translating gives CASSPLTGDITEAFF.

CDR3 sequence: CASSQEPLSGQGPTDTQYF. The CDR3 nucleotides are TGCGCCAGCAGCCAAGAACCCCTCAGCGGACAGGGGCCGACAGATACGCAGTATTTT. This chain links TRBV4-1 with TRBJ2-3; the match to TRBD1 covers 9 bases. From germline, CDR1 is MGHRA and CDR2 YSYEKL. This CDR3 region has 19 residues. V shed 0 bases and J 3 bases; nucleotides not matched to a gene: 13.

V gene TRBV25-1 combines with J gene TRBJ2-5; 10 bases match TRBD1. The tail of the sequence fits TRBJ2-7 better, so the J call may be wrong. The germline V gene encodes CDR1 MGHDK and CDR2 SYGVNS. The CDR3 has 13 amino acids. The CDR3 DNA is TGTGCCAGTACGGGACAGGGGATTACCGAGCAGTACTTC. Translation: CASTGQGITEQYF.

This clone was seen only once. The V call is TRBV5-6, the J call TRBJ2-3; tentatively, D is TRBD1 (6 bases). Trimming pared 1 base from V and 3 bases from J, leaving 9 bases between. This CDR3 comprises 14 residues. Germline assignment: CDR1 SGHDT and CDR2 YYEEEE. The CDR3: CASSLTGWTDTQYF. The CDR3 DNA sequence: TGTGCCAGCAGCTTGACAGGGTGGACAGATACGCAGTATTTT.

The chain couples TRBV6-1 to TRBJ1-1; TRBD1 matches at 8 bases. The germline gives CDR1 MNHNS, CDR2 SASEGT. V lost 4 bases to trimming and J lost 5 bases; unmatched junction nucleotides: 6. This CDR3 is 14 amino acids long. The CDR3 spells CASSARGQGTEAFF. The CDR3 region has the DNA TGTGCCAGCAGTGCCAGGGGGCAGGGGACTGAAGCTTTCTTT.

This clone has just a few counts. This chain connects TRBV7-9 to TRBJ2-3; possible D gene TRBD2, 6 bases. Germline V gives CDR1 SEHNR, CDR2 FQNEAQ (reference sequence). CDR3 size: 17 residues. Trimming removed 1 base from V and 1 base from J, with 15 bases in between. The CDR3 protein is CASSLGDGGRGTDTQYF. In DNA form, the CDR3 reads TGTGCCAGCAGCTTAGGGGACGGAGGGCGGGGCACAGATACGCAGTATTTT.

This clone was counted between two and nine times. Within the sample, other DNA sequences also encode this same CDR3. This chain connects TRBV6-1 to TRBJ2-4; D may be TRBD2 (6 bases). The CDR3 sequence is 13 residues long. Trimming removed 7 bases from V and 3 bases from J, with 10 bases in between. Looked up from germline, CDR1 is MNHNS and CDR2 is SASEGT. CDR3: CASTGVDKNIQYF. The CDR3 DNA sequence: TGTGCCAGCACGGGGGTCGACAAAAACATTCAGTACTTC.

The chain recombines TRBV7-9 with TRBJ2-7; TRBD1 matches at 11 bases. The CDR3 length is 16 residues. The V gene's germline CDR1 is SEHNR and CDR2 FQNEAQ (reference sequence). J was trimmed by 3 bases and V by 2 bases; bases with no gene match: 6. The CDR3 coding sequence is TGTGCCAGCAGCTTATTAGTAGGGACAGGGGGCTACGAGCAGTACTTC. Amino acids: CASSLLVGTGGYEQYF.

This clone turned up a few times. The chain is built from TRBV28 and TRBJ1-2; D gene ambiguous. V lost 8 bases to trimming and J lost 2 bases, with 6 bases between them. This CDR3 is 11 amino acids long. CDR1 is MDHEN and CDR2 is SYDVKM in the germline V gene. The CDR3, as DNA: TGTGCCAGCCAATCCAACTATGGCTACACCTTC. Translated: CASQSNYGYTF.

This sequence joins TRBV2 and TRBJ1-6; perhaps TRBD1 as D (5 bases). Germline V gene lookup returns CDR1 SNHLY and CDR2 FYNNEI. The V and J ends lost 1 base and 8 bases respectively, with 9 bases between them. CDR3 length equals 14 residues. CDR3 protein: CASSEGQGYSPLHF. DNA for the CDR3: TGTGCCAGCAGTGAAGGGCAGGGTTATTCACCCCTCCACTTT.

The V and J genes are TRBV19 and TRBJ2-3; TRBD2 matches 9 bases. The germline CDR1 and CDR2 sequences are LNHDA and SQIVND (reference sequence). The CDR3 sequence is 15 residues long. Trimming at V came to 0 bases and at J to 7 bases, leaving 5 bases not matched to a gene. CDR3 loop: CASSIDRRGGNTQYF. In DNA, the CDR3 is TGTGCCAGTAGTATAGATAGGCGGGGGGGCAATACGCAGTATTTT.

V and J are TRBV9 and TRBJ1-6; 8 bases agree with TRBD1. CDR1 SGDLS and CDR2 YYNGEE come from the germline V gene. The CDR3 is 15 amino acids. With 3 bases clipped from V and 6 bases from J, the junction kept 5 bases outside the gene matches. The CDR3 here is CASSDRTGSNSPLHF. As DNA, the CDR3 is TGTGCCAGCAGCGATCGGACAGGGAGTAATTCACCCCTCCACTTT.

The V gene is TRBV19, the J gene TRBJ2-5; no definite D call. The V and J ends lost 6 bases and 5 bases respectively, with 10 bases between them. Germline CDR1 LNHDA, CDR2 SQIVND (reference sequence). The length of the CDR3 is 12 residues. The CDR3 spells CASSPHRETQYF. Written as DNA, the CDR3 is TGTGCCAGTAGCCCGCATCGGGAGACCCAGTACTTC.

This chain connects TRBV9 to TRBJ2-1; 8 nucleotides line up with TRBD2. Per the germline V gene, CDR1 is SGDLS and CDR2 is YYNGEE. The CDR3 runs to 15 residues. The V and J ends lost 3 bases and 6 bases, in that order; junction bases with no gene match: 8. The CDR3 DNA is TGTGCCAGCAGCGAAACCGGGACTAGAGTCAATGAGCAGTTCTTC. Translated, it gives CASSETGTRVNEQFF.

The chain employs TRBV9 and TRBJ2-2; weak D call: TRBD1 (7 bases). This CDR3 region has 15 residues. The V gene's germline CDR1 is SGDLS and CDR2 YYNGEE. V lost 3 bases, J lost 0 bases, and 9 bases lay in between. DNA of the CDR3: TGTGCCAGCAGCGGCGGGACAGCGAACACCGGGGAGCTGTTTTTT. It translates to CASSGGTANTGELFF.

This clone is a singleton in its sample. This sequence joins TRBV11-2 and TRBJ2-3; D is unclear. The CDR3 loop spans 15 amino acids. Trimming stripped 0 bases from V and 0 bases from J, with 7 bases between. Germline CDR1 and CDR2: SGHAT and FQNNGV. The CDR3: CASSLDPLSTDTQYF. CDR3 in DNA: TGTGCCAGCAGCTTAGATCCACTCAGCACAGATACGCAGTATTTT. The full variable domain, in which reference TRBV11-2 and TRBJ2-3 provide the parts outside the CDR3, is EAGVAQSPRYKIIEKRQSVAFWCNPISGHATLYWYQQILGQGPKLLIQFQNNGVVDDSQLPKDRFSAERLKGVDSTLKIQPAKLEDSAVYLCASSLDPLSTDTQYFGPGTRLTVL.

V is TRBV18 and J is TRBJ1-5; 7 positions agree with TRBD1. CDR3 size: 15 residues. Germline V lookup: CDR1 KGHSH, CDR2 LQKENI. Trimming took 4 bases from V and 2 from J; bases not matched to a gene: 5. The CDR3 bases are TGTGCCAGCTCACAGGGGGCTGGGGGCAATCAGCCCCAGCATTTT. Protein product: CASSQGAGGNQPQHF. The full variable domain, rest sourced from reference TRBV18 and TRBJ1-5, is NAGVMQNPRHLVRRRGQEARLRCSPMKGHSHVYWYRQLPEEGLKFMVYLQKENIIDESGMPKERFSAEFPKEGPSILRIQQVVRGDSAAYFCASSQGAGGNQPQHFGDGTRLSIL.

This chain links TRBV7-9 with TRBJ1-1; 7 bases are shared with TRBD1. CDR1 SEHNR and CDR2 FQNEAQ come from the germline V gene (reference sequence). The CDR3 is made up of 15 amino acids. The ends lost 4 bases at V and 1 base at J; junction bases unmatched: 6. The CDR3 reads CASSSSGTANTEAFF. In DNA, the CDR3 is TGTGCCAGCAGCTCTTCCGGGACAGCGAACACTGAAGCTTTCTTT. Complete variable domain (other parts from reference TRBV7-9 and TRBJ1-1): DTGVSQNPRHKITKRGQNVTFRCDPISEHNRLYWYRQTLGQGPEFLTYFQNEAQLEKSRLLSDRFSAERPKGSFSTLEIQRTEQGDSAMYLCASSSSGTANTEAFFGQGTRLTVV.